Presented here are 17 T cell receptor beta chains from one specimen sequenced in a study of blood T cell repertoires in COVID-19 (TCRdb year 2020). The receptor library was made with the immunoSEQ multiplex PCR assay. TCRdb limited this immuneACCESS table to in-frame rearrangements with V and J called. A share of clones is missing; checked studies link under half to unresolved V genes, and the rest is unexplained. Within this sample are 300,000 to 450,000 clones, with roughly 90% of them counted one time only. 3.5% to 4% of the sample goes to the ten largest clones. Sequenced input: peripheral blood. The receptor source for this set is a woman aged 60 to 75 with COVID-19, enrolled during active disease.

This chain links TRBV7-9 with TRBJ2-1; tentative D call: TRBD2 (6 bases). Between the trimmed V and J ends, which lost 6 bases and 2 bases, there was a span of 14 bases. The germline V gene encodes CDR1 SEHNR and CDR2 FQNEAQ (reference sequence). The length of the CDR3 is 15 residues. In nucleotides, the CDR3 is TGTGCCAGCAGTACCGGGACTGGAGCCTACAATGAGCAGTTCTTC. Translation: CASSTGTGAYNEQFF.

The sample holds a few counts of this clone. The CDR3 DNA reads TGTGCCAGAAGCAAGCGGGGCTCCTTCAATCAGCCCCAGCATTTT. It encodes CARSKRGSFNQPQHF. The genes are TRBV5-3 and TRBJ1-5; weak D call: TRBD1 (5 bases). TRBV5-3 is designated an ORF whose function remains uncertain. The CDR3 length is 15 residues. Trimming stripped 4 bases from V and 3 bases from J, with 14 bases between.

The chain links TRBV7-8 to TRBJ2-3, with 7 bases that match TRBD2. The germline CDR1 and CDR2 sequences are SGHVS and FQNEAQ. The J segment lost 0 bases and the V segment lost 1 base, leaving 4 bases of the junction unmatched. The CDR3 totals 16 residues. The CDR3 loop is CASSLDGSGSTDTQYF. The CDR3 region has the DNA TGTGCCAGCAGCTTAGACGGTAGCGGGAGCACAGATACGCAGTATTTT. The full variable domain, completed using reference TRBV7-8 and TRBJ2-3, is GAGVSQSPRYKVAKRGQDVALRCDPISGHVSLFWYQQALGQGPEFLTYFQNEAQLDKSGLPSDRFFAERPEGSVSTLKIQRTQQEDSAVYLCASSLDGSGSTDTQYFGPGTRLTVL.

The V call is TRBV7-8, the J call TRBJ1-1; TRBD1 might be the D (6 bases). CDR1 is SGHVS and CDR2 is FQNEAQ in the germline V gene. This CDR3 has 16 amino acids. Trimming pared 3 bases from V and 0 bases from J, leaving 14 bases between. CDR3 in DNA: TGTGCCAGCAGCTTTAGGGCAGGGGCGATGAACACTGAAGCTTTCTTT. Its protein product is CASSFRAGAMNTEAFF. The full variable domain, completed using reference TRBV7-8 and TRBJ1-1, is GAGVSQSPRYKVAKRGQDVALRCDPISGHVSLFWYQQALGQGPEFLTYFQNEAQLDKSGLPSDRFFAERPEGSVSTLKIQRTQQEDSAVYLCASSFRAGAMNTEAFFGQGTRLTVV.

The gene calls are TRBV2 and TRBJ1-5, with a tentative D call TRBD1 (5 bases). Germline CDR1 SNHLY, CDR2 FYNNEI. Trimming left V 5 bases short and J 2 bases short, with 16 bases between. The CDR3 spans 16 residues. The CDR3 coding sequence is TGTGCCAGCAGTCCCCGAAATCCGGGGGGCAATCAGCCCCAGCATTTT. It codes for CASSPRNPGGNQPQHF.

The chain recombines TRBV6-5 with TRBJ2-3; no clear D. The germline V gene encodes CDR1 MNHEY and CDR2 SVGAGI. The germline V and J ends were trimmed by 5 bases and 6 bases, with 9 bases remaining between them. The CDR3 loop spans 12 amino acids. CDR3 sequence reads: CASSLSADTQYF. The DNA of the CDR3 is TGTGCCAGCAGTCTTTCTGCGGATACGCAGTATTTT.

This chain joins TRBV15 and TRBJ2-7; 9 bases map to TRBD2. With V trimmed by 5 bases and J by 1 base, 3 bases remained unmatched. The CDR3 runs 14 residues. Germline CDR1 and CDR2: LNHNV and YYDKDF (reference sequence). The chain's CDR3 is CATSPSGGSYEQYF. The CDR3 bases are TGTGCCACCAGCCCGAGCGGGGGGTCCTACGAGCAGTACTTC.

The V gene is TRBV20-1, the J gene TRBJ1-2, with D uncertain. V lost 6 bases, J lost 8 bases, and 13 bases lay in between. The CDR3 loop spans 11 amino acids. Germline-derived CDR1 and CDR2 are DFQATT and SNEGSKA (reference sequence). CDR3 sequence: CSASTPGGYTF. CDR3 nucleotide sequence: TGCAGTGCCAGCACCCCGGGGGGCTACACCTTC.

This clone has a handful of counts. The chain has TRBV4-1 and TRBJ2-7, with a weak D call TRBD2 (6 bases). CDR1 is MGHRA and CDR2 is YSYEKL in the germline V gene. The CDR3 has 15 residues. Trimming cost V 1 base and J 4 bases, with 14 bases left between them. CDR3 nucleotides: TGCGCCAGCAGCCAAGTAGGAACTAGCAAGTACGAGCAGTACTTC. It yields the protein CASSQVGTSKYEQYF.

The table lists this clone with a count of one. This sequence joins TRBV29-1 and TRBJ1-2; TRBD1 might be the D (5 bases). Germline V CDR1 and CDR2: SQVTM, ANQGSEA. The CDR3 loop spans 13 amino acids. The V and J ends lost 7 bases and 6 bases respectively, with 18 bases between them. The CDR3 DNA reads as TGCAGCGCCCGTCGACAGACCCTTGATGGCTACACCTTC. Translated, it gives CSARRQTLDGYTF. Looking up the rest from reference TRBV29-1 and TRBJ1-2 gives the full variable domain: SAVISQKPSRDICQRGTSLTIQCQVDSQVTMMFWYRQQPGQSLTLIATANQGSEATYESGFVIDKFPISRPNLTFSTLTVSNMSPEDSSIYLCSARRQTLDGYTFGSGTRLTVV.

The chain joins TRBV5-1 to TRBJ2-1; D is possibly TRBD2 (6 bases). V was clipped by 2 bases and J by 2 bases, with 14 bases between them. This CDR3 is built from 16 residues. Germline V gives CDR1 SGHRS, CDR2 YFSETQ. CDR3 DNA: TGCGCCAGCAGCTTCACCGGGACTCTAACCTACAATGAGCAGTTCTTC. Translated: CASSFTGTLTYNEQFF.

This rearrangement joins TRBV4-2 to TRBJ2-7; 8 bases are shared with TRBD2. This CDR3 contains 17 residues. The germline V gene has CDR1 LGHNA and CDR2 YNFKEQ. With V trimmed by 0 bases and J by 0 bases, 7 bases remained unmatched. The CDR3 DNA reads TGTGCCAGCAGCCAAGAATTCTCGGGGGGGTACTCCTACGAGCAGTACTTC. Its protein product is CASSQEFSGGYSYEQYF.

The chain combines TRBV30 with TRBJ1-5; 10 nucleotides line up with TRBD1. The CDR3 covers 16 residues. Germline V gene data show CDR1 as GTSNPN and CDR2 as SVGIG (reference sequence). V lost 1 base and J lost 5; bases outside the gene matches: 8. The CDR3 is CAWSAGDRGSYQPQHF. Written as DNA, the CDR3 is TGTGCCTGGAGTGCAGGGGACAGGGGCAGTTATCAGCCCCAGCATTTT.

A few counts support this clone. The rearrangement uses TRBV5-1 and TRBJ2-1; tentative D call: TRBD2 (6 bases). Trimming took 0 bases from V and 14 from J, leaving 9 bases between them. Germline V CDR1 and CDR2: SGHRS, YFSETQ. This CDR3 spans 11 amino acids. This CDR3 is CASSLAGVEFF. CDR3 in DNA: TGCGCCAGCAGCTTGGCGGGAGTCGAGTTCTTC.

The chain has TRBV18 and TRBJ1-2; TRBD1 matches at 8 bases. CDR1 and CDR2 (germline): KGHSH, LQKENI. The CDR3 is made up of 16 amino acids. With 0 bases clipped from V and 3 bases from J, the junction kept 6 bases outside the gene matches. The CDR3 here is CASSPPLRGRDYGYTF. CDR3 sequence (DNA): TGTGCCAGCTCACCACCCCTCAGGGGGCGCGACTATGGCTACACCTTC. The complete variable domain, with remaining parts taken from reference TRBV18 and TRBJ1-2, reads NAGVMQNPRHLVRRRGQEARLRCSPMKGHSHVYWYRQLPEEGLKFMVYLQKENIIDESGMPKERFSAEFPKEGPSILRIQQVVRGDSAAYFCASSPPLRGRDYGYTFGSGTRLTVV.

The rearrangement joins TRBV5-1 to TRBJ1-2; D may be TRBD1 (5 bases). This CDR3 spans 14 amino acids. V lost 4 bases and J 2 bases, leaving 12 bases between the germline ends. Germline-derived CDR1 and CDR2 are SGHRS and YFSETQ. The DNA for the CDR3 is TGCGCCAGCAGCCCCCAGGGATACAACTATGGCTACACCTTC. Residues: CASSPQGYNYGYTF.

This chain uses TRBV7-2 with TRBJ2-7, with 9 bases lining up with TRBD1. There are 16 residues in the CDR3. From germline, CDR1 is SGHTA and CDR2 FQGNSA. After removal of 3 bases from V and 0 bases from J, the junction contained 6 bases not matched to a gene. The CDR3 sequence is CASSFQPGQGSYEQYF. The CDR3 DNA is TGTGCCAGCAGCTTCCAACCGGGACAGGGCTCCTACGAGCAGTACTTC.